Listed below are T cell receptor beta chains from one sample, sequenced in a study of T cells after yellow fever vaccination. TCRdb redid the calling of the 5' RACE reads with MiXCR, one entry per CDR3 protein. The table has about 210,000 distinct CDR3 sequences, less than 7.5% seen once; the top ten hold roughly 1%. Material: CD4+ T cells sorted from PBMCs, obtained on the day of the yellow fever booster vaccination. The origin of the receptors is a man in his thirties or forties who received the YFV17D yellow fever vaccine. Both conserved end residues are part of each CDR3. A D gene is named only where the DNA matches it firmly. Clone size is stated in some rows and not others, as once, few, many or a class when expanded.

d_call	j_call	v_call	clone_size	cdr3_aa	cdr3_nt
TRBD2	TRBJ2-1	TRBV7-2	many	CASSHGTSSYNEQFF	TGTGCCAGCAGCCACGGGACTAGCAGCTACAATGAGCAGTTCTTC
-	TRBJ1-2	TRBV20-1	-	CSASTREGVNYGYTF	TGCAGTGCTAGTACCCGCGAGGGGGTGAACTATGGCTACACCTTC
TRBD1	TRBJ2-1	TRBV20-1	many	CSAAGTGGYNEQFF	TGCAGTGCGGCGGGGACAGGGGGGTATAATGAGCAGTTCTTC
TRBD1	TRBJ2-6	TRBV5-1	many	CASSFGTGQNGANVLTF	TGCGCCAGCAGCTTTGGGACAGGGCAGAATGGGGCCAACGTCCTGACTTTC
TRBD2	TRBJ2-1	TRBV28	many	CASSPSGSFRNEQFF	TGTGCCAGCAGCCCTAGCGGGAGCTTTAGGAATGAGCAGTTCTTC
-	TRBJ2-3	TRBV5-1	-	CASSLTDPGDTQYF	TGCGCCAGCAGCTTGACGGATCCTGGAGATACGCAGTATTTT
TRBD1	TRBJ2-1	TRBV11-3	many	CASSLDSGTGGYNEQFF	TGTGCCAGCAGCTTAGATTCCGGGACAGGGGGATATAATGAGCAGTTCTTC
-	TRBJ1-5	TRBV7-9	few	CASSHTGPSVPQHF	TGTGCCAGCAGCCACACGGGACCCTCGGTACCCCAGCATTTT
-	TRBJ2-2	TRBV7-8	many	CASGRWAGNRYTGELFF	TGTGCCAGCGGCCGCTGGGCTGGCAATAGATACACCGGGGAGCTGTTTTTT
-	TRBJ1-3	TRBV7-2	few	CASSVGPLSGNTIYF	TGTGCCAGCAGCGTAGGACCTCTCTCTGGAAACACCATATATTTT
-	TRBJ1-3	TRBV5-4	few	CASSLTGASNTIYF	TGTGCCAGCAGCCTGACGGGAGCGAGTAACACCATATATTTT
TRBD2	TRBJ2-5	TRBV20-1	many	CSAARGTSGRAQETQYF	TGCAGTGCCGCCCGGGGGACTAGCGGGAGGGCCCAAGAGACCCAGTACTTC
-	TRBJ2-5	TRBV7-2	many	CASSLPTYQETQYF	TGTGCCAGCAGCTTACCGACGTACCAAGAGACCCAGTACTTC
-	TRBJ2-7	TRBV21-1	-	CASSKEVGWGLRCERRAYEQYF	TGTGCCAGCAGCAAAGAAGTCGGGTGGGGTCTGAGGTGCGAGCGCCGCGCCTACGAGCAGTACTTC
-	TRBJ2-7	TRBV28	-	CASSSGTGTGSYEQYF	TGTGCCAGCAGCTCTGGAACCGGGACGGGCTCCTACGAGCAGTACTTC
-	TRBJ1-5	TRBV12-3/TRBV12-4	many	CASSSPSDNQPQHF	TGTGCCAGCAGTTCCCCCTCTGACAATCAGCCCCAGCATTTT
TRBD2	TRBJ2-6	TRBV20-1	few	CSARTGGAEANVLTF	TGCAGTGCTAGAACCGGGGGGGCTGAGGCCAACGTCCTGACTTTC
-	TRBJ2-5	TRBV10-2	-	CASTALETQYF	TGCGCCAGCACGGCTCTTGAGACCCAGTACTTC
-	TRBJ2-7	TRBV29-1	many	CSVAPQGYEQYF	TGCAGCGTTGCTCCGCAGGGCTACGAGCAGTACTTC
-	TRBJ2-7	TRBV19	many	CASSPRRASEQYF	TGTGCCAGTAGTCCCCGGAGGGCATCCGAGCAGTACTTC
-	TRBJ2-7	TRBV7-2	many	CASSLGGPYEQYF	TGTGCCAGCAGCTTAGGGGGACCCTACGAGCAGTACTTC
-	TRBJ1-3	TRBV7-2	-	CASSLWVGVSSGNTIYF	TGTGCCAGCAGCTTATGGGTCGGGGTCTCCTCTGGAAACACCATATATTTT
TRBD2	TRBJ2-1	TRBV6-2/TRBV6-3	few	CASSYGSGRTNNEQFF	TGTGCCAGCAGTTATGGCAGCGGGAGGACCAACAATGAGCAGTTCTTC
-	TRBJ1-2	TRBV3-1	many	CASSNLQGNYGYTF	TGTGCCAGCAGTAACTTGCAGGGGAACTATGGCTACACCTTC
-	TRBJ2-3	TRBV12-3/TRBV12-4	-	CASSLRITDTQYF	TGTGCCAGCAGTTTAAGGATCACAGATACGCAGTATTTT
-	TRBJ2-5	TRBV11-2	many	CASSLGVVFQETQYF	TGTGCCAGCAGCCTCGGGGTGGTATTCCAAGAGACCCAGTACTTC
-	TRBJ2-7	TRBV7-9	few	CASSLDRGTHEQYF	TGTGCCAGCAGCTTAGACCGGGGAACGCACGAGCAGTACTTC